This section outlines one T cell receptor beta chain sequence together with its context. Its antigen is currently not known. One base away there is no much larger clone; base qualities are not given. In total, roughly 670 healthy bone marrow donors made up the cohort. All cohort members were sampled while nominally healthy, although unrecorded immune exposures were likely present. The donor was CMV seronegative and belonged to the group of over 350 seronegative cohort members. A peripheral blood sample was provided by each donor, and peripheral blood mononuclear cells were used for TCR beta sequencing. The Qiagen DNeasy Blood Extraction Kit was used to extract genomic DNA from the blood cell samples. This sample stems from a study of cytomegalovirus exposure and HLA in healthy donors (TCRdb year 2017). For the wider study: An earlier analysis of roughly 500 of the donors reported roughly 300 Gb of sequence data and 117 million unique TCR beta sequences obtained from about 179 million T cells. Roughly 300 gigabases of sequencing data and 70 million to 85 million unique TCR sequences were included in an early release covering several hundred HLA-typed donors. Among the roughly 390 genotyped donors, more than 70% belonged to the genetic ancestry cluster associated with self-reported Caucasian donors. The study aimed to test whether signatures of past pathogen exposure could be identified by cataloging public T cell receptors. The study used immunosequencing to profile the T cell repertoires of some 600 subjects and linked those repertoires to cytomegalovirus serostatus. Besides the first cohort of 666 subjects, a separate validation cohort made up of 120 different subjects was used. To predict cytomegalovirus infection status, the study brought together high-throughput TCR immunosequencing, statistical association of individual TCRs with disease status, and machine learning. To study patterns of TCR occurrence, a later analysis re-analyzed previously published TCR beta repertoires from 650 to 750 donors and added high-resolution HLA genotyping. Rather than using new phenotypic data, the later analysis identified candidate immune exposures from TCR beta sequences and from how often those sequences occurred across donors. An earlier analysis of 500 to 650 of the donors applied high-throughput TCR beta sequencing to assess whether each TCR beta V gene segment acted as functional or pseudogenic. Alongside the repertoire data, information on donor age, sex, ethnicity and CMV serostatus was compiled. A later genetic analysis took genome-wide SNP genotypes for about 65% of the 666 donors and used that subset as a discovery cohort. Every discovery cohort repertoire had been produced on one sequencing platform. Both class I and class II loci were covered by HLA typing, at four-digit resolution. The number of typed donors differed by locus: about 620-640 for A, B, C, DRB1 and DQB1; 500 to 550 for DQA1; 606 for DPA1; and 400 to 480 for DPB1. A handful of DR-DQ haplotypes were handled as single units for association and clustering because linkage in the cohort was strong. On average, roughly 240,000 unique TCR beta nucleotide sequences were sequenced per donor among a few hundred genotyped donors of the cohort, with 15% to 20% of those sequences being non-productive.

The research as a whole found: Roughly 15 rarely observed V segments, including chromosome 9 orphons, were excluded from the earlier analysis of about 600 of the donors because counts were too low. In a later analysis, most CMV-associated TCR beta chains were found to appear HLA-restricted, with HLA associations seemingly driven largely by CMV exposure. Some IMGT-functional V segments, including TRBV6-2 and TRBV6-3, could not be distinguished by the 87-base-pair reads and were therefore excluded. Three of the identified cytomegalovirus-associated TCR beta chains were confirmed in vitro to be specific for cytomegalovirus antigens. In the study, roughly 160 TCR beta chains were listed as associated with cytomegalovirus. The only immune exposure information available for the cohort was CMV serostatus. Most TCR sequences were seen in very few donors, while some public TCRs were found in many individuals. Only TCR beta chains were sequenced in this cohort, and the absence of alpha or paired-chain data limited detectable features. An association between a missense DCLRE1C variant and V-gene and J-gene trimming of TCR beta chains was found in a later genetic analysis and replicated in an independent cohort. In a later analysis, 16,951 TCR beta sequences were associated with specific HLA alleles at a false discovery rate of 0.05. In a later analysis, several top co-occurrence clusters were reported to appear linked to parvovirus B19, influenza, CMV and Epstein-Barr virus. A later analysis found that HLA-associated TCR beta chains were more clonally expanded and had lower generation probabilities than equally common non-associated chains. The authors suggested that the approach could potentially be extended to other disease states and immunological phenotypes. Because HLA typing was unavailable for some donors at each locus, only the typed subset was used in association tests. Correlated functional status among segregating V segments might reflect linkage disequilibrium, but an unknown experimental factor could not be ruled out. The classifier was reported to diagnose cytomegalovirus status with high specificity and sensitivity in both the original and validation cohorts. A further reported finding was that TCR beta sequences accurately predicted the HLA-A and HLA-B alleles for most subjects in the first cohort. A cluster of highly shared sequence variants was judged likely to be a technical artifact of the sequencing pipeline. Broadly in line with IMGT annotations, most TCR beta V segments showed up in productive rearrangements about 87% or about 30% of the time in an earlier analysis of around 600 of the donors. In a later genetic analysis, fewer N-insertions in productive TCRs were reported among donors in an Asian-associated ancestry cluster than the roughly 700-donor mean. When HLA alleles, especially DR and DQ, strongly co-occurred, attributing TCR associations to individual alleles was difficult. Roughly uniform sequencing depth across donors was assumed in presence/absence analyses, although this assumption may not hold. A later analysis found that TCR association rates varied across HLA loci, with DRB1 alleles showing the most associated TCRs and HLA-C alleles the fewest.

To prepare the library, the immunoSEQ multiplex PCR assay was applied. A mixture of 60 forward primers for TCR Vbeta segments and 13 reverse primers for TCR Jbeta segments was used in the multiplex PCR. A multiplex PCR assay on genomic DNA amplified the CDR3 region of rearranged TCR beta genes. The Illumina HiSeq System was used to sequence the amplified TCR beta libraries as 87-base-pair reads. In the authors' own workflow: A later analysis counted about 82 million unique TCR beta chains across the 550 to 750 repertoires, and around 9.9 million of these chains were shared by at least two donors. To remove PCR and sequencing errors, raw reads were error-corrected and collapsed into unique sequences using a nearest-neighbor algorithm that merged closely related sequences. To assign V, D and J gene segments, CDR3 sequences were aligned to IMGT reference sequences. For a sequence to be retained, a match of at least six nucleotides to both a V gene segment and a J gene segment was required. A rearrangement counted as productive if the CDR3 had no stop codons and remained in frame with V and J, and every other rearrangement counted as non-productive. Following IMGT convention, CDR3 was defined as the stretch from the second conserved V-encoded cysteine up to the conserved J-encoded phenylalanine. In an earlier analysis of 500 to 650 of the donors, sequences lacking an unambiguous match to a single V gene segment were excluded. In an earlier analysis of 500 to 750 of the donors, V segments were called functional above 56.7% productive rearrangements and were called segregating when the between-donor standard deviation exceeded 5%. A statistical classification framework was built for diagnosing cytomegalovirus status from the catalog of TCR beta chain sequences. V and J gene assignment, in a later analysis, came from comparing TCR nucleotide sequences with IMGT/GENE-DB human TR gene sequences. Using the TCRdist pipeline, a later analysis assigned CDR3 sequences along with most-parsimonious VDJ recombination scenarios. In a later analysis, each TCR beta chain was defined by its CDR3 amino acid sequence together with its V-gene family, and reads lacking a unique V-gene family were excluded. A later analysis removed roughly 590 highly shared, low-generation-probability nucleotide sequences to deal with suspected cross-contamination and a sequencing artifact. For each public chain, a later analysis derived a clonal expansion index from normalized ranks of inferred template counts within each repertoire. In a later analysis, generation probabilities were computed with a VDJ recombination model fitted to out-of-frame rearrangements, and the resulting probabilities were checked against IGoR. A later analysis scored TCR-TCR, TCR-HLA and TCR-CMV co-occurrence with hypergeometric tests, applying a repertoire-size bias correction to TCR pairs. A later analysis estimated false discovery rates by permuting HLA or CMV assignments 20 times. In a later analysis, co-occurring TCRs were grouped using DBSCAN, and TCRdist sequence similarity was added for clustering within HLA-allele-positive subsets. Co-occurrence clustering excluded repertoires with fewer than 30,000 or more than 120,000 public chains, plus five with anomalous nucleotide sharing. TCRdb limited this immuneACCESS table to in-frame rearrangements with V and J called. A share of clones is missing; checked studies link under half to unresolved V genes, and the rest is unexplained. D and trimming come from the DNA, and the V and J calls and clone size come from that table. For this sample the table gives some 110,000 clones, of which roughly 80% were detected only once. The ten biggest clones cover 2% to 2.5% of the sample.

Measured from the cysteine to the phenylalanine, the CDR3 is 18 residues long. CDR3 DNA only is kept here, 54 bases in frame from base 1. From V the trimming removes 2 bases and from J it removes 3 bases, while the gene matches leave 9 bases of the junction unaccounted for. CDR1 and CDR2 were assigned from the germline V gene as MRHNA and SNTAGT. Recombination connected TRBV6-4 to TRBJ2-2, with 10 junctional bases fitting TRBD2. The material sequenced was PBMCs. This sequence originates from a man aged 25-45 years in good health and CMV-seronegative. The DNA sequence is given as TGTGCCAGCAGTGACCACATTACTAGCGGGACCGACACCGGGGAGCTGTTTTTT. Its product reads: CASSDHITSGTDTGELFF.